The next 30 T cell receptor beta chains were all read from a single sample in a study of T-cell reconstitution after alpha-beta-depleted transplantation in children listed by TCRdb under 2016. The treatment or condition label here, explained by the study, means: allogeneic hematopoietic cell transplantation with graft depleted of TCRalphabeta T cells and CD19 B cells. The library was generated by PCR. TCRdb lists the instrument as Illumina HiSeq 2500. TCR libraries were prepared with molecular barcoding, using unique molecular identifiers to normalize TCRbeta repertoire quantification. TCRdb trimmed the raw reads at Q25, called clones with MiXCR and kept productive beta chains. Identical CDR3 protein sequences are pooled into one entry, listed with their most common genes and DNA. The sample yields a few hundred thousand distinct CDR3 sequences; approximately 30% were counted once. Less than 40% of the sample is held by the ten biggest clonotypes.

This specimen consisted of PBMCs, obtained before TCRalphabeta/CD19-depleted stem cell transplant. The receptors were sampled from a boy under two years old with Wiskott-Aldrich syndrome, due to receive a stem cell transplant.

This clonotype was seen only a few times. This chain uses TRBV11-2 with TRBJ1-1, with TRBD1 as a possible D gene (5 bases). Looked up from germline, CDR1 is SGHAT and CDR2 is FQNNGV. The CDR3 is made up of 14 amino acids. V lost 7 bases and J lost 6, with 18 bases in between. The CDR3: CASTPSAGRPEAFF. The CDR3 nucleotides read TGTGCCAGCACCCCGAGCGCGGGGCGCCCTGAAGCTTTCTTT.

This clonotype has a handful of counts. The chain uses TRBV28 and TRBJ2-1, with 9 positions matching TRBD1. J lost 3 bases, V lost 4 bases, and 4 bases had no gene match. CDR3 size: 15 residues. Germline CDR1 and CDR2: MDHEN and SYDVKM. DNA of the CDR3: TGTGCCAGCAGTTGGAGGGACAGGGTCTACAATGAGCAGTTCTTC. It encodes CASSWRDRVYNEQFF.

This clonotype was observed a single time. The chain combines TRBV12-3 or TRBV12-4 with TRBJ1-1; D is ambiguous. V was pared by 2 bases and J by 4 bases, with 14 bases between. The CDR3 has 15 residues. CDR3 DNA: TGTGCCAGCAGTTTATCGGGATATGGAGGCACTGAAGCTTTCTTT. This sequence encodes CASSLSGYGGTEAFF.

The CDR3 here is CASSNHRITDTQYF. As DNA, the CDR3 is TGTGCCAGCAGTAACCACAGGATCACAGATACGCAGTATTTT. The V gene is TRBV28, the J gene TRBJ2-3, with D perhaps matching TRBD1 (5 bases). Per germline, CDR1 MDHEN and CDR2 SYDVKM. V dropped 5 bases and J dropped 2 bases, with 11 bases sitting between them. This CDR3 has 14 amino acids.

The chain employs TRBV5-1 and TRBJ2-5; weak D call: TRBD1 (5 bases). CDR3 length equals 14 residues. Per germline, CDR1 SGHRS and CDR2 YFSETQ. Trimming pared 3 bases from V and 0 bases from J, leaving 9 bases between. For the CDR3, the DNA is TGCGCCAGCAGCTACCGACAGAACCAAGAGACCCAGTACTTC. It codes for CASSYRQNQETQYF.

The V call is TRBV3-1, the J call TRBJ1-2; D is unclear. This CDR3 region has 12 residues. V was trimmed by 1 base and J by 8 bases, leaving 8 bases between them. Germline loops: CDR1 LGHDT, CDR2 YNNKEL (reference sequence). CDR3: CASSQATAGYTF. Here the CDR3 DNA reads TGTGCCAGCAGCCAAGCGACTGCGGGCTACACCTTC.

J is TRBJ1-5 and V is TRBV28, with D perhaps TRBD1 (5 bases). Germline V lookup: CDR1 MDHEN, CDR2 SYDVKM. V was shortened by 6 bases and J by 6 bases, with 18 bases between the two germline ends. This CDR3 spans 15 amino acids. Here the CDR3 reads CASRRDTFGGQPQHF. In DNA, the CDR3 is TGTGCCAGCAGGAGAGACACCTTTGGGGGTCAGCCCCAGCATTTT.

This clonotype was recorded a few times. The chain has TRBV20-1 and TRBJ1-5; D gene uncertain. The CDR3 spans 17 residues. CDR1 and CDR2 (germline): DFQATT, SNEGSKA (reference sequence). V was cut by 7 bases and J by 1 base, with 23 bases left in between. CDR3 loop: CSVTPIRRPLSNQPQHF. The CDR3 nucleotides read TGCAGTGTAACCCCTATTCGCAGGCCCTTAAGCAATCAGCCCCAGCATTTT.

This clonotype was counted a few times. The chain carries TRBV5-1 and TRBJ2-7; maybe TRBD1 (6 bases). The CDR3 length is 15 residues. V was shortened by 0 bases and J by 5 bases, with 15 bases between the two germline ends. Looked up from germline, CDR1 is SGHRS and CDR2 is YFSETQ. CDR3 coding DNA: TGCGCCAGCAGCTTGGTAACAGGGTTGACGGACGAGCAGTACTTC. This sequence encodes CASSLVTGLTDEQYF.

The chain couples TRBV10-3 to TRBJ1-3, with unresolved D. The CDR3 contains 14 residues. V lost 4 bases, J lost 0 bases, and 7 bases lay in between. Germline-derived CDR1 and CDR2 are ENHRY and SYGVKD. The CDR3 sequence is CAISGTLSGNTIYF. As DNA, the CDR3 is TGTGCCATCAGTGGGACCCTCTCTGGAAACACCATATATTTT.

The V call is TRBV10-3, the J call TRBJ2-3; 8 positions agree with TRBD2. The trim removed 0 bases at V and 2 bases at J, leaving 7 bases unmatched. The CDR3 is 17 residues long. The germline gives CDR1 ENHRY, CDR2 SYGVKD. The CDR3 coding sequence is TGTGCCATCAGTGAGTCTATCACTAGCGGTATCACAGATACGCAGTATTTT. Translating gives CAISESITSGITDTQYF.

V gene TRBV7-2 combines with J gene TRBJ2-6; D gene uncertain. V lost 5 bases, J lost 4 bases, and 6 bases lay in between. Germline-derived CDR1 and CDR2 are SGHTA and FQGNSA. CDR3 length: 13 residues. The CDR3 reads CASSVRGANVLTF. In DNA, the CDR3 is TGTGCCAGCAGCGTTCGAGGGGCCAACGTCCTGACTTTC.

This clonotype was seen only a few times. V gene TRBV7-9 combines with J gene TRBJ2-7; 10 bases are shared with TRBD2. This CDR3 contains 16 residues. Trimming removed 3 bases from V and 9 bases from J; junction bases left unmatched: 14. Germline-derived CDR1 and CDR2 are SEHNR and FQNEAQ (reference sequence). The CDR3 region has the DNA TGTGCCAGCAGCTTTACAGAAGCGGGAGGGCGTTCGGGGCAGTACTTC. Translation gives CASSFTEAGGRSGQYF.

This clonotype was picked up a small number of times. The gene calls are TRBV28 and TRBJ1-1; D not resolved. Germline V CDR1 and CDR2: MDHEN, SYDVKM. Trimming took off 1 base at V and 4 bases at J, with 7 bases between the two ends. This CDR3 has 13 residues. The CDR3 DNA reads TGTGCCAGCAGTTTATTGGTCAGCACTGAAGCTTTCTTT. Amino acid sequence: CASSLLVSTEAFF.

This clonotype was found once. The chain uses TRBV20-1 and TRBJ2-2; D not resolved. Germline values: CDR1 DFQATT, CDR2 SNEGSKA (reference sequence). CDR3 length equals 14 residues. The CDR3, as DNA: TGCAGCAGCACTGGTTTAGACAACACCGGGGAGCTGTTTTTT. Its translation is CSSTGLDNTGELFF.

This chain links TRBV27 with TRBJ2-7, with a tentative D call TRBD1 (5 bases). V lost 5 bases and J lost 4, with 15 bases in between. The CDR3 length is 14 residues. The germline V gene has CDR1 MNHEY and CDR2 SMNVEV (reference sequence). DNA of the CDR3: TGTGCCAGCAGTCCTCTGGGGCCAACATACGAGCAGTACTTC. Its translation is CASSPLGPTYEQYF.

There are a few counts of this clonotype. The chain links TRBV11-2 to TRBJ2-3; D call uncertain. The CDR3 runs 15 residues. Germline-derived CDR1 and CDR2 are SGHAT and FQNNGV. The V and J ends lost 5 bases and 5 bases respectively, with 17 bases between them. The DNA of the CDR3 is TGTGCCAGCAGCCCCGCCTCCCCAGCTCTAGATACGCAGTATTTT. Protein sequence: CASSPASPALDTQYF. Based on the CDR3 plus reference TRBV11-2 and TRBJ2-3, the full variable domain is EAGVAQSPRYKIIEKRQSVAFWCNPISGHATLYWYQQILGQGPKLLIQFQNNGVVDDSQLPKDRFSAERLKGVDSTLKIQPAKLEDSAVYLCASSPASPALDTQYFGPGTRLTVL.

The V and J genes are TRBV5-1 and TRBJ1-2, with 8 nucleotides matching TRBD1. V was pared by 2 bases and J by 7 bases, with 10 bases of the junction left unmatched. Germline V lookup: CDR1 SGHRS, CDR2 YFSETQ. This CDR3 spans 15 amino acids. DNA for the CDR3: TGCGCCAGCAGCTTTTGGACAGGGTTTAGGCGTGGCTACACCTTC. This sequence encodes CASSFWTGFRRGYTF. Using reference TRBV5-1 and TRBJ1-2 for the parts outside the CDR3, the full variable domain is KAGVTQTPRYLIKTRGQQVTLSCSPISGHRSVSWYQQTPGQGLQFLFEYFSETQRNKGNFPGRFSGRQFSNSRSEMNVSTLELGDSALYLCASSFWTGFRRGYTFGSGTRLTVV.

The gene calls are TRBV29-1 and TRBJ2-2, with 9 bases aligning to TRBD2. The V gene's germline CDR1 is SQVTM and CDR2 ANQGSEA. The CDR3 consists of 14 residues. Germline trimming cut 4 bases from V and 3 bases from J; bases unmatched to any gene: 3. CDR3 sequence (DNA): TGCAGCGTTGTTCCTAGCGGGGACACCGGGGAGCTGTTTTTT. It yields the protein CSVVPSGDTGELFF.

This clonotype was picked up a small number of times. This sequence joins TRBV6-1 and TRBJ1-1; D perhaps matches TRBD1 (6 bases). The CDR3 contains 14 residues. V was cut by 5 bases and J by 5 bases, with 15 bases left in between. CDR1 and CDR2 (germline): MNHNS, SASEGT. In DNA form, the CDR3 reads TGTGCCAGCAGTAGCAGGGGAAGCAGGACTGAAGCTTTCTTT. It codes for CASSSRGSRTEAFF.

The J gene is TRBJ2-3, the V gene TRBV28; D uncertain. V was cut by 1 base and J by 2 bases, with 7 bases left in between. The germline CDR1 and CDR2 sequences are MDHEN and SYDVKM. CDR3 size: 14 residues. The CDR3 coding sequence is TGTGCCAGCAGTTTATCGACCTACACAGATACGCAGTATTTT. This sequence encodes CASSLSTYTDTQYF. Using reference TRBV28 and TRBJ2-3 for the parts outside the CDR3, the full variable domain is DVKVTQSSRYLVKRTGEKVFLECVQDMDHENMFWYRQDPGLGLRLIYFSYDVKMKEKGDIPEGYSVSREKKERFSLILESASTNQTSMYLCASSLSTYTDTQYFGPGTRLTVL.

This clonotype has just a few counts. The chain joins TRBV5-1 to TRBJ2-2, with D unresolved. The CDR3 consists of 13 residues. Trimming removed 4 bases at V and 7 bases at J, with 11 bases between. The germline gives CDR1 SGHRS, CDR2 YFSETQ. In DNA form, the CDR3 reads TGCGCCAGCAGCCCCGGACCTGGCGGGGAGCTGTTTTTT. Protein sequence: CASSPGPGGELFF. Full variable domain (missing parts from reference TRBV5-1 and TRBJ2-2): KAGVTQTPRYLIKTRGQQVTLSCSPISGHRSVSWYQQTPGQGLQFLFEYFSETQRNKGNFPGRFSGRQFSNSRSEMNVSTLELGDSALYLCASSPGPGGELFFGEGSRLTVL.

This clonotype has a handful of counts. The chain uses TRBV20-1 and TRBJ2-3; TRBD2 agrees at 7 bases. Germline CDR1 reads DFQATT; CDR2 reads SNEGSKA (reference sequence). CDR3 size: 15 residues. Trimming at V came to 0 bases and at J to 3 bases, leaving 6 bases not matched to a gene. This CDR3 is CSAREARGGTDTQYF. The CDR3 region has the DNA TGCAGTGCTAGAGAGGCCCGGGGAGGGACAGATACGCAGTATTTT.

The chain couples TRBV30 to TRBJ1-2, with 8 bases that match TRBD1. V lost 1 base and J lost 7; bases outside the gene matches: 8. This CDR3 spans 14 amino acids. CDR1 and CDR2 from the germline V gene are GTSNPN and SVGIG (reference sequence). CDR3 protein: CAWSAPGQVGGYTF. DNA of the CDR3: TGTGCCTGGAGTGCACCGGGACAGGTCGGTGGCTACACCTTC.

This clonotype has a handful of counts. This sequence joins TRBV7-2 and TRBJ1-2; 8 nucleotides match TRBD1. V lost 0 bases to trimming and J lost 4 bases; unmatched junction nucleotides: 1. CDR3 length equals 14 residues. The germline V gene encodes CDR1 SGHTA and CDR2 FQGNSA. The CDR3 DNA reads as TGTGCCAGCAGCTTAGCTGGACAGGGCTATGGCTACACCTTC. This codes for CASSLAGQGYGYTF.

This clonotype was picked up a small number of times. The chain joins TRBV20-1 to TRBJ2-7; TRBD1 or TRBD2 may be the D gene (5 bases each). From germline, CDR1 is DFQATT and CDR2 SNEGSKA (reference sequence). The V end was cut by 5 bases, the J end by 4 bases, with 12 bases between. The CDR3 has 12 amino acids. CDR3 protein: CSAARWGYEQYF. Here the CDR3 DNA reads TGCAGTGCTGCTAGATGGGGGTACGAGCAGTACTTC.

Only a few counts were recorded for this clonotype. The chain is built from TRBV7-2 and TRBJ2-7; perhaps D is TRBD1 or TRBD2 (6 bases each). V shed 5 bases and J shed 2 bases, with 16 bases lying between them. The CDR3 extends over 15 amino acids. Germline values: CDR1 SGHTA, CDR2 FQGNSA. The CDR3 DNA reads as TGTGCCAGCAGCCTTCATGAGGGGGGAACCTACGAGCAGTACTTC. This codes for CASSLHEGGTYEQYF.

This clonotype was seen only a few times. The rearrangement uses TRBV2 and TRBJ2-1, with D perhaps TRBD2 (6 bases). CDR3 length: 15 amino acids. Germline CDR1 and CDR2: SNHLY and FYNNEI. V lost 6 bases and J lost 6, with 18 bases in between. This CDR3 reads CASRKGLADLNEQFF. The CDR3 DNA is TGTGCCAGCAGGAAGGGGTTAGCGGACCTCAATGAGCAGTTCTTC.

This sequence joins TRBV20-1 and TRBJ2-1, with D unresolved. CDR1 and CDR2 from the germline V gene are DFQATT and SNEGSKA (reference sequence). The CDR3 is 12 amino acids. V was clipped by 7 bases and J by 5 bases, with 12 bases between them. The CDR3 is CSGLSLHNEQFF. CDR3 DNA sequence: TGCAGTGGGTTATCCTTACACAATGAGCAGTTCTTC.

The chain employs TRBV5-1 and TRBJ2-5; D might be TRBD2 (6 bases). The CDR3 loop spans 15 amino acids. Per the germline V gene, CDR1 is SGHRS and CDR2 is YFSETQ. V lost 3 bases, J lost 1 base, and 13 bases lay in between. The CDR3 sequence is CASSWRDGRQETQYF. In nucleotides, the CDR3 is TGCGCCAGCAGCTGGAGGGACGGACGCCAAGAGACCCAGTACTTC.